The 8 T cell receptor beta chains presented below share a single source sample, sequenced in a study of T cell responses to AZD1222 COVID-19 vaccine. The assay was immunoSEQ multiplex PCR, and TCRdb's table has in-frame clones only and misses some. The table shows about 120,000 clones, with around 94% occurring only once. The source material was peripheral blood, sampled 28 days after the second AZD1222 dose. Receptors were obtained from an adult who received the AZD1222 COVID-19 vaccine.

This chain links TRBV4-1 with TRBJ2-3, with 8 bases that match TRBD2. Germline values: CDR1 MGHRA, CDR2 YSYEKL. The CDR3 loop spans 16 amino acids. The trim removed 0 bases at V and 10 bases at J, leaving 12 bases unmatched. This chain's CDR3 is CASSQDSGGAIISQYF. The CDR3 DNA is TGCGCCAGCAGCCAAGATTCCGGGGGGGCTATCATCTCGCAGTATTTT.

Here the CDR3 reads CASSYSNRQGYTF. The DNA for the CDR3 is TGTGCCAGCAGTTACTCGAACAGGCAGGGCTACACCTTC. This sequence joins TRBV6-5 and TRBJ1-2; D perhaps matches TRBD1 (5 bases). The V and J ends lost 0 bases and 8 bases respectively, with 10 bases between them. Looked up from germline, CDR1 is MNHEY and CDR2 is SVGAGI. The CDR3 is made up of 13 amino acids.

The chain has TRBV19 and TRBJ1-5, with 9 positions matching TRBD1. CDR1 and CDR2 (germline): LNHDA, SQIVND (reference sequence). J gave up 4 bases and V 4 bases, and 14 bases lay outside the gene matches. This CDR3 contains 18 residues. CDR3 nucleotide sequence: TGTGCCAGTAGTAGAAAGAACCAATTCGGGACAGGGAATCAGCCCCAGCATTTT. Its protein product is CASSRKNQFGTGNQPQHF.

The rearrangement joins TRBV9 to TRBJ1-1; D uncertain. V lost 4 bases and J 1 base, leaving 11 bases between the germline ends. This CDR3 has 14 amino acids. Germline CDR1 reads SGDLS; CDR2 reads YYNGEE. As DNA, the CDR3 is TGTGCCAGCAGCCAGACGGCCTCGAACACTGAAGCTTTCTTT. Amino acids: CASSQTASNTEAFF.

The V call is TRBV6-5, the J call TRBJ1-1; 10 bases match TRBD1. V shed 6 bases and J 1 base; nucleotides not matched to a gene: 2. The CDR3 loop spans 14 amino acids. Germline V gene data show CDR1 as MNHEY and CDR2 as SVGAGI. The CDR3 spells CASRWDRGNTEAFF. CDR3 coding DNA: TGTGCCAGCAGATGGGACAGGGGGAACACTGAAGCTTTCTTT.

This sequence joins TRBV7-2 and TRBJ1-5; the D gene is possibly TRBD1 (6 bases). V lost 2 bases and J lost 3, with 11 bases in between. In germline, CDR1 is SGHTA, CDR2 FQGNSA. This CDR3 is 15 amino acids long. The CDR3 DNA follows: TGTGCCAGCAGCTTAAGAGGGGGGATCAATCAGCCCCAGCATTTT. Residues: CASSLRGGINQPQHF.

V gene TRBV6-5 combines with J gene TRBJ2-1; 8 positions agree with TRBD2. The CDR3 length is 15 residues. Germline-derived CDR1 and CDR2 are MNHEY and SVGAGI. V lost 2 bases to trimming and J lost 10 bases; unmatched junction nucleotides: 10. CDR3 in amino acids: CASSYVTGTRGEQFF. Written as DNA, the CDR3 is TGTGCCAGCAGTTACGTAACCGGGACTAGGGGCGAGCAGTTCTTC.

This chain connects TRBV19 to TRBJ1-1, with unresolved D. There are 15 residues in the CDR3. Trimming left V 5 bases short and J 4 bases short, with 17 bases between. Germline V gene sequence: CDR1 LNHDA, CDR2 SQIVND (reference sequence). The DNA for the CDR3 is TGTGCCAGTAGTGTCGCGAGGAGTCGGGGCACTGAAGCTTTCTTT. It encodes CASSVARSRGTEAFF.